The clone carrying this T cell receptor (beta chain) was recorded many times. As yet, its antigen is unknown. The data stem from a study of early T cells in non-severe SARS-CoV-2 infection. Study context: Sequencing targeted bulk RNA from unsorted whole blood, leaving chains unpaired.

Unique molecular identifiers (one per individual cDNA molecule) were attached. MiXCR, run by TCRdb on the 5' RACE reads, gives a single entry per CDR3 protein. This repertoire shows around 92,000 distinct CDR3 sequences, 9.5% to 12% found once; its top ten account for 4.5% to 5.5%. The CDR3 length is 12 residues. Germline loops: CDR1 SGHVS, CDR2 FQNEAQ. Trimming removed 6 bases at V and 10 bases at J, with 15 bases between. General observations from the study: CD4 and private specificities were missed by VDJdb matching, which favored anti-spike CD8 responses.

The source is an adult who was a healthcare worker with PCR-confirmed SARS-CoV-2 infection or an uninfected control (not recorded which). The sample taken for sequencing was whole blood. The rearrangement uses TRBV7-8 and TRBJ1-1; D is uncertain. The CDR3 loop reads CASRSFTLGAFF. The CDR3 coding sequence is TGTGCCAGCAGATCCTTCACCCTTGGAGCTTTCTTT. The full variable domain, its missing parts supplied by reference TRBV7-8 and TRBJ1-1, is GAGVSQSPRYKVAKRGQDVALRCDPISGHVSLFWYQQALGQGPEFLTYFQNEAQLDKSGLPSDRFFAERPEGSVSTLKIQRTQQEDSAVYLCASRSFTLGAFFGQGTRLTVV.